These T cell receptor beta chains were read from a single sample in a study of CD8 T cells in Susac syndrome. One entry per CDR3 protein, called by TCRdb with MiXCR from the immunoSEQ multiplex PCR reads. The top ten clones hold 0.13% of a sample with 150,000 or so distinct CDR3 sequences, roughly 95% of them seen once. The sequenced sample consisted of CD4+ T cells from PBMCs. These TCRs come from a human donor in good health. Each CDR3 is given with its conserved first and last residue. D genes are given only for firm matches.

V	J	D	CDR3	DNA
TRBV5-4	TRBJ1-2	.	CASSASANGLSF	TGTGCCAGCAGCGCCTCGGCAAATGGGCTTTCCTTC
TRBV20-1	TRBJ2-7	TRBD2	CSLAGGTYEQYF	TGCAGTTTAGCGGGGGGCACCTACGAGCAGTACTTC
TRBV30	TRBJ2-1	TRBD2	CAWSVEWGGYNEQFF	TGTGCCTGGAGTGTAGAGTGGGGGGGGTACAATGAGCAGTTCTTC
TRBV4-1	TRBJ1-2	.	CASSPPGTQIYGYTF	TGCGCCAGCAGCCCGCCCGGGACACAGATCTATGGCTACACCTTC
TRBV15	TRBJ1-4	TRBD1	CATSLRTGGGEKLFF	TGTGCCACCAGCCTCCGGACAGGGGGCGGTGAAAAACTGTTTTTT
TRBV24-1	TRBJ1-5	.	CATSDSGTDQPQHF	TGTGCCACCAGTGATAGTGGTACGGATCAGCCCCAGCATTTT
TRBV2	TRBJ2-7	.	CASSARDLAHEQYF	TGTGCCAGCAGTGCCCGGGACCTCGCTCACGAGCAGTACTTC
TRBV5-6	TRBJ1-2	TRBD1	CASSGPWTGGTGYTF	TGTGCCAGCAGCGGGCCTTGGACAGGGGGCACTGGCTACACCTTC
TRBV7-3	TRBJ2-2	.	CASSPGWGTGELFF	TGTGCCAGCAGCCCCGGTTGGGGGACCGGGGAGCTGTTTTTT
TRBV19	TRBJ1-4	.	CASSMAQTNEKLFF	TGTGCCAGTAGTATGGCGCAGACGAATGAAAAACTGTTTTTT